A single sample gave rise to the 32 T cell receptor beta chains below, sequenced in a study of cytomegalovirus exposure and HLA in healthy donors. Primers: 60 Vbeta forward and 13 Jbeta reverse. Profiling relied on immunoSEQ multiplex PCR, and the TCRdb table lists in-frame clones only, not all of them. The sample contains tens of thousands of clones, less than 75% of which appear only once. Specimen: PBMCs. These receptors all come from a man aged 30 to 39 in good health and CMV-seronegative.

CDR3: CASSSPFGGITTGELFF. The CDR3 DNA reads TGTGCCAGCAGTTCCCCCTTTGGGGGGATTACGACCGGGGAGCTGTTTTTT. This chain connects TRBV27 to TRBJ2-2, with D possibly TRBD2 on 6 matching bases. The germline CDR1 and CDR2 sequences are MNHEY and SMNVEV (reference sequence). The CDR3 contains 17 residues. V was cut by 4 bases and J by 5 bases, with 20 bases left in between.

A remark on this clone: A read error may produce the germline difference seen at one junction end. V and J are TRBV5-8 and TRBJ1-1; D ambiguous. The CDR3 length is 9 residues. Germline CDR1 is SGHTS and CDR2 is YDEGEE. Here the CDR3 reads CASSYAAIF. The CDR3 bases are TGTGCCAGCAGCTATGCGGCGATCTTT.

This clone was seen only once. The CDR3 region has the DNA TGTGCCTGGAGTGTAGCCATGGACTACGAGCAGTACTTC. As protein: CAWSVAMDYEQYF. The chain combines TRBV30 with TRBJ2-5; D gene unclear. The DNA end is a closer match to TRBJ2-7, so the J assignment may be wrong. The CDR3 runs 13 residues. CDR1 is GTSNPN, CDR2 SVGIG, per germline (reference sequence).

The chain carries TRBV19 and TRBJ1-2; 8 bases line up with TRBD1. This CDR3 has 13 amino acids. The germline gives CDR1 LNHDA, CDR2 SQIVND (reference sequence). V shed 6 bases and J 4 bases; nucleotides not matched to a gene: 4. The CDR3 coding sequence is TGTGCCAGTAGGGATGACAGGGGCTATGGCTACACCTTC. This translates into CASRDDRGYGYTF.

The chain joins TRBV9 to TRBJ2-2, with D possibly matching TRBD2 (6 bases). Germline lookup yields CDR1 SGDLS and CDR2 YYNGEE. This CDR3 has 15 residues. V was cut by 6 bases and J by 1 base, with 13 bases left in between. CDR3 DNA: TGTGCCAGCACCCAAATCGGGGGGAACACCGGGGAGCTGTTTTTT. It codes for CASTQIGGNTGELFF. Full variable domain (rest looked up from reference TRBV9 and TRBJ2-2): DSGVTQTPKHLITATGQRVTLRCSPRSGDLSVYWYQQSLDQGLQFLIQYYNGEERAKGNILERFSAQQFPDLHSELNLSSLELGDSALYFCASTQIGGNTGELFFGEGSRLTVL.

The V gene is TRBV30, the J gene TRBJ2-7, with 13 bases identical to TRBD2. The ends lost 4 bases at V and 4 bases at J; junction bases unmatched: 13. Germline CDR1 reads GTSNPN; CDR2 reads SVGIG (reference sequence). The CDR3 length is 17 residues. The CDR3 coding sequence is TGTGCCTGGACTCCAAGAGGGGGGACTAGCGGGACGTACGAGCAGTACTTC. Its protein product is CAWTPRGGTSGTYEQYF.

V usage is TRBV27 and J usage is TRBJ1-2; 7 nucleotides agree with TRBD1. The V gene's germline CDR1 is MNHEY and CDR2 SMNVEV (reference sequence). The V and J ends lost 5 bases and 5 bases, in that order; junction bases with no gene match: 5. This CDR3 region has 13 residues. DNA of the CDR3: TGTGCCAGCAGTCTACAGGGGTGGTATGGCTACACCTTC. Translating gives CASSLQGWYGYTF.

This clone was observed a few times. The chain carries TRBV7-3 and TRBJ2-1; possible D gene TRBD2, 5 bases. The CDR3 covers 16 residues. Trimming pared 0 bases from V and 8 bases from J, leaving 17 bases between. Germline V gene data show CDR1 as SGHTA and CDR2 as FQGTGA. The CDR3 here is CASSLTTGKLGDEQFF. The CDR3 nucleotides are TGTGCCAGCAGCTTAACGACCGGGAAGCTAGGCGATGAGCAGTTCTTC. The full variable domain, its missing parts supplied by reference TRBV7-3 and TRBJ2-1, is GAGVSQTPSNKVTEKGKYVELRCDPISGHTALYWYRQSLGQGPEFLIYFQGTGAADDSGLPNDRFFAVRPEGSVSTLKIQRTERGDSAVYLCASSLTTGKLGDEQFFGPGTRLTVL.

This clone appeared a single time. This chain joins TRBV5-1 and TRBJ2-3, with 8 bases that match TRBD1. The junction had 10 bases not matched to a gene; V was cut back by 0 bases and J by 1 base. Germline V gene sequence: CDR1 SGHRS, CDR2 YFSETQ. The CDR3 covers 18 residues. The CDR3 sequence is CASSLGWTGYDGTDTQYF. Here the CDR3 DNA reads TGCGCCAGCAGCTTGGGGTGGACAGGGTACGATGGCACAGATACGCAGTATTTT.

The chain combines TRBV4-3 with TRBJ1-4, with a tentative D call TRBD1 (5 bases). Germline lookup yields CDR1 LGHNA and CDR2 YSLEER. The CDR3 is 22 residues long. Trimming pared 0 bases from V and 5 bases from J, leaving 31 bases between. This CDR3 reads CASSQDRPSKGMRFAWNEKLFF. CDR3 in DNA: TGCGCCAGCAGCCAAGACCGTCCCTCCAAGGGGATGCGATTCGCATGGAATGAAAAACTGTTTTTT.

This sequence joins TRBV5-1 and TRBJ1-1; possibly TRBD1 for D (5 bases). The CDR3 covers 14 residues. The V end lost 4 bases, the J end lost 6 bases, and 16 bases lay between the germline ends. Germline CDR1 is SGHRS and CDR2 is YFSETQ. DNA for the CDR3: TGCGCCAGCAGCCCGGAGGGGCCAGGCGCTGAAGCTTTCTTT. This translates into CASSPEGPGAEAFF.

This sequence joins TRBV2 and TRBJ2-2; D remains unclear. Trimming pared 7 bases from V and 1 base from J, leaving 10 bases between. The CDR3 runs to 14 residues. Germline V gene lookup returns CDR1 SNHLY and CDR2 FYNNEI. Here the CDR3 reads CASTLIRNTGELFF. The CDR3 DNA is TGTGCCAGCACCCTCATCAGGAACACCGGGGAGCTGTTTTTT.

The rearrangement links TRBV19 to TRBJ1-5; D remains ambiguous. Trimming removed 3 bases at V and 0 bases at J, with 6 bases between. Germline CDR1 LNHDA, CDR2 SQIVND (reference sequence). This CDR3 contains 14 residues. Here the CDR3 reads CASSISGSNQPQHF. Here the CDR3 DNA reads TGTGCCAGTAGTATTTCAGGTAGCAATCAGCCCCAGCATTTT. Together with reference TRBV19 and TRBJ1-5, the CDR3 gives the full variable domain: DGGITQSPKYLFRKEGQNVTLSCEQNLNHDAMYWYRQDPGQGLRLIYYSQIVNDFQKGDIAEGYSVSREKKESFPLTVTSAQKNPTAFYLCASSISGSNQPQHFGDGTRLSIL.

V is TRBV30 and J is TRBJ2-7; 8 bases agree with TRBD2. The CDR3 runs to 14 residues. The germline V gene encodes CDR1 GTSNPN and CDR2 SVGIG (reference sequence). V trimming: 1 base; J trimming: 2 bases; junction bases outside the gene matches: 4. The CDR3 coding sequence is TGTGCCTGGAGTGGCCGGGGGGGGACCTACGAGCAGTACTTC. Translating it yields CAWSGRGGTYEQYF.

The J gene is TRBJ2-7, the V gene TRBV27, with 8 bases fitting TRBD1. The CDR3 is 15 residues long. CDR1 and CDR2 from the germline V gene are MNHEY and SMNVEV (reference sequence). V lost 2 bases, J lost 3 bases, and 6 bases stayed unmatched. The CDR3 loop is CASSLMGQERYEQYF. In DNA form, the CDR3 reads TGTGCCAGCAGTTTAATGGGACAGGAACGCTACGAGCAGTACTTC.

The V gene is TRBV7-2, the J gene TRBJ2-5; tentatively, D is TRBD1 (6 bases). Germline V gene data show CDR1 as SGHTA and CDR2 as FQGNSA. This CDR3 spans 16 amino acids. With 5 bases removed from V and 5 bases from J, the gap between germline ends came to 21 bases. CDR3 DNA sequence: TGTGCCAGCAGCCCCAATACAGGGTGGCTAGGGGAGACCCAGTACTTC. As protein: CASSPNTGWLGETQYF.

CDR3 sequence: CASSLRDRGNTGELFF. The CDR3 DNA follows: TGCGCCAGCAGCCTACGGGACAGGGGAAACACCGGGGAGCTGTTTTTT. The V gene is TRBV4-1, the J gene TRBJ2-2, with 10 bases aligning to TRBD1. The CDR3 is 16 residues long. The V gene end was trimmed by 4 bases and the J gene end by 2 bases; junction bases not matched to a gene: 4. In germline, CDR1 is MGHRA, CDR2 YSYEKL.

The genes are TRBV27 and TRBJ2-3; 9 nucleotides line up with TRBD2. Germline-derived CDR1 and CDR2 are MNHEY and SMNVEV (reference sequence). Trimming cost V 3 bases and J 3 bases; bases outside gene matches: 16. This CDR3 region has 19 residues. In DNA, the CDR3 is TGTGCCAGCAGTTTTCTTGGGCGGGGGGGCCGGGGTGTGACAGATACGCAGTATTTT. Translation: CASSFLGRGGRGVTDTQYF.

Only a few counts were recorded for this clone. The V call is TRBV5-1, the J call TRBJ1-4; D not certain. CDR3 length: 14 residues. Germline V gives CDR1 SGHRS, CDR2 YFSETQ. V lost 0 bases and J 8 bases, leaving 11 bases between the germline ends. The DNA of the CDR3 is TGCGCCAGCAGCTTGGACGGAACAGCAGAAAAACTGTTTTTT. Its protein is CASSLDGTAEKLFF.

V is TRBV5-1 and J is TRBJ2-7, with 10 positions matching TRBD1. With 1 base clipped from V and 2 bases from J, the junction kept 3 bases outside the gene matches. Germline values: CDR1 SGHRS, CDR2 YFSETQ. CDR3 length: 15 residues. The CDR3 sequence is CASSLIGQGAYEQYF. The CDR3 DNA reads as TGCGCCAGCAGCTTGATCGGACAGGGGGCCTACGAGCAGTACTTC.

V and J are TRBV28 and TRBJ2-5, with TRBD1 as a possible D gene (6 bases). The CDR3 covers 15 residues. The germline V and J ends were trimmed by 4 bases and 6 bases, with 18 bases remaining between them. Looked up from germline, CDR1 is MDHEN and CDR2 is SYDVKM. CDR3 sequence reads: CASSSPHRDRKTQYF. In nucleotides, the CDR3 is TGTGCCAGCAGTTCTCCCCACAGGGACCGGAAGACCCAGTACTTC.

The CDR3 nucleotides read TGTGCCTGGAGTCCATTAACAGGCTCTGGGGGCTACACCTTC. Translating gives CAWSPLTGSGGYTF. This chain uses TRBV30 with TRBJ1-2, with D possibly TRBD1 on 5 matching bases. CDR3 length: 14 residues. V lost 2 bases and J 8 bases, leaving 18 bases between the germline ends. Germline V lookup: CDR1 GTSNPN, CDR2 SVGIG (reference sequence).

The CDR3 is CASSPATGGYGNTIYF. The CDR3 region has the DNA TGTGCCAGTAGTCCCGCAACAGGGGGGTATGGAAACACCATATATTTT. The chain is built from TRBV19 and TRBJ1-3, with 8 bases lining up with TRBD1. Germline CDR1 and CDR2: LNHDA and SQIVND (reference sequence). After removal of 5 bases from V and 3 bases from J, the junction contained 9 bases not matched to a gene. This CDR3 has 16 residues.

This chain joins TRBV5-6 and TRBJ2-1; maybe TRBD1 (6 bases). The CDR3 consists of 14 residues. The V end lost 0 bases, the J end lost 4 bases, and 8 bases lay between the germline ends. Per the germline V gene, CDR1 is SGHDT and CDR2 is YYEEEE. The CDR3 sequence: CASSLEDRYNEQFF. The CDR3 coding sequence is TGTGCCAGCAGCTTGGAGGACAGATACAATGAGCAGTTCTTC. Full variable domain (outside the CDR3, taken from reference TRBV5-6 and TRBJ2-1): DAGVTQSPTHLIKTRGQQVTLRCSPKSGHDTVSWYQQALGQGPQFIFQYYEEEERQRGNFPDRFSGHQFPNYSSELNVNALLLGDSALYLCASSLEDRYNEQFFGPGTRLTVL.

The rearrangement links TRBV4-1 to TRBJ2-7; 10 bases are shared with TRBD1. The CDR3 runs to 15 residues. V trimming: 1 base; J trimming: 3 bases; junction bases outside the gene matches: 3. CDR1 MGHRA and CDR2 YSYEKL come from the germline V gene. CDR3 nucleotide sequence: TGCGCCAGCAGCCAAGGTGGGACAGGGGTCTACGAGCAGTACTTC. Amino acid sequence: CASSQGGTGVYEQYF.

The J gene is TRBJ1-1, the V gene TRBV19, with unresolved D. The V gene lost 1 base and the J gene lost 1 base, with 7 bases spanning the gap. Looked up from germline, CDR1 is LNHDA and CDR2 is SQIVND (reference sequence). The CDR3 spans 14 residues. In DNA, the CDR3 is TGTGCCAGTAGTATAGCTGCGAAGAACACTGAAGCTTTCTTT. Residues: CASSIAAKNTEAFF.

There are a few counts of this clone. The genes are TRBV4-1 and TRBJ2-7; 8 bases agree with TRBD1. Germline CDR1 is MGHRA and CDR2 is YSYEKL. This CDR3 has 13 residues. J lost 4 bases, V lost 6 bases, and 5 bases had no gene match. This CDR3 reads CASSGGQGYEQYF. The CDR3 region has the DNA TGCGCCAGCAGTGGAGGACAGGGATACGAGCAGTACTTC.

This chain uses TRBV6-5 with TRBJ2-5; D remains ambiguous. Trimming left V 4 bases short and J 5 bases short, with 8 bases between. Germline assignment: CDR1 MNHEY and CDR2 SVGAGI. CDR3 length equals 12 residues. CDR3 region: CASSSLLETQYF. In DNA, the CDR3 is TGTGCCAGCAGTTCCCTCTTGGAGACCCAGTACTTC.

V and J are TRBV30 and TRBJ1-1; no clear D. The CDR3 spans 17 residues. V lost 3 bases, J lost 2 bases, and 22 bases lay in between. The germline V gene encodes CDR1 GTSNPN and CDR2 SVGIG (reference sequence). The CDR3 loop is CAWRASHVLERNTEAFF. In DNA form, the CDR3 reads TGTGCCTGGAGGGCCTCTCATGTCCTTGAGCGAAACACTGAAGCTTTCTTT.

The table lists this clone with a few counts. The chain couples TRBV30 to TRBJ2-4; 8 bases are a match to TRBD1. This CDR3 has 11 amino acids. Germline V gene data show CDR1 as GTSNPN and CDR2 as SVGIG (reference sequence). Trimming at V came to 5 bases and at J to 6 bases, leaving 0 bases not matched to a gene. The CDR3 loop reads CAWGQGNIQYF. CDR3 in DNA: TGTGCCTGGGGACAGGGAAACATTCAGTACTTC.

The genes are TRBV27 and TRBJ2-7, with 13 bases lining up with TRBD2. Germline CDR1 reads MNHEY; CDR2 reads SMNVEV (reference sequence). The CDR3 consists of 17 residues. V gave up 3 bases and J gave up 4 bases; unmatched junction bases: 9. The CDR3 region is CASSLALAGGSLYEQYF. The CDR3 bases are TGTGCCAGCAGTTTGGCACTAGCGGGAGGGAGTTTGTACGAGCAGTACTTC.

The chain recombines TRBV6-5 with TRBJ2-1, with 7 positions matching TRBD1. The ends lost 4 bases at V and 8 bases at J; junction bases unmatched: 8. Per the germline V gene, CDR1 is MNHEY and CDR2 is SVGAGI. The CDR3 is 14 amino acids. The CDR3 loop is CASSSRQGRDEQFF. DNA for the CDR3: TGTGCCAGCAGTTCTAGACAGGGACGGGATGAGCAGTTCTTC.